A single sample is the source of the 11 T cell receptor beta chains below, sequenced in a study of control samples from healthy donors and cancer patients. Measured with immunoSEQ multiplex PCR; TCRdb has only the in-frame clones, and not every one. Altogether some 130,000 clones are present, 75% to 95% being singletons, with the ten largest covering around 2.3%. Material: blood. The receptors shown here come from a man between 35 and 55 years old in good health.

A note on this clone: Mismatch with germline at one junction end may stem from a read error. This chain joins TRBV19 and TRBJ2-2, with no clear D. This CDR3 comprises 15 residues. Per germline, CDR1 LNHDA and CDR2 SQIVND (reference sequence). The CDR3 coding sequence is TGTGCCAGTAGTATAGTGGCCCCCAACACGGGGGAGCTGTTTTTT. It specifies CASSIVAPNTGELFF. Together with reference TRBV19 and TRBJ2-2, the CDR3 gives the full variable domain: DGGITQSPKYLFRKEGQNVTLSCEQNLNHDAMYWYRQDPGQGLRLIYYSQIVNDFQKGDIAEGYSVSREKKESFPLTVTSAQKNPTAFYLCASSIVAPNTGELFFGEGSRLTVL.

The V gene is TRBV9, the J gene TRBJ2-3; TRBD2 matches at 8 bases. The length of the CDR3 is 16 residues. Germline values: CDR1 SGDLS, CDR2 YYNGEE. V gave up 0 bases and J gave up 2 bases; unmatched junction bases: 5. The CDR3 loop is CASSVASSGYTDTQYF. CDR3 DNA sequence: TGTGCCAGCAGCGTAGCGTCTAGCGGGTACACAGATACGCAGTATTTT.

In DNA, the CDR3 is TGCGCCAGCAGCCTCCCTCTAGCGGGGGGGGGCACAGATACGCAGTATTTT. Its protein product is CASSLPLAGGGTDTQYF. V and J are TRBV5-1 and TRBJ2-3, with 12 bases lining up with TRBD2. The germline CDR1 and CDR2 sequences are SGHRS and YFSETQ. The CDR3 consists of 17 residues. Trimming at V came to 4 bases and at J to 1 base, leaving 7 bases not matched to a gene.

For the CDR3, the DNA is TGCGCCAGCAATCCGGGACATGTTAACTCTGGGGCCAACGTCCTGACTTTC. The encoded protein is CASNPGHVNSGANVLTF. The chain is built from TRBV10-2 and TRBJ2-6; perhaps TRBD1 as D (6 bases). Germline values: CDR1 WSHSY, CDR2 SAAADI. V lost 7 bases and J lost 0, with 16 bases in between. This CDR3 spans 17 amino acids.

The chain couples TRBV28 to TRBJ1-2; 11 nucleotides align to TRBD1. J lost 4 bases, V lost 6 bases, and 10 bases had no gene match. This CDR3 comprises 16 residues. Germline loops: CDR1 MDHEN, CDR2 SYDVKM. As DNA, the CDR3 is TGTGCCAGCAGGCAGGACAGGGGGCGTAAGGGCTATGGCTACACCTTC. Translation gives CASRQDRGRKGYGYTF.

The rearrangement uses TRBV9 and TRBJ1-6; 9 bases map to TRBD1. Per germline, CDR1 SGDLS and CDR2 YYNGEE. The CDR3 is 15 residues long. Trimming cost V 1 base and J 5 bases; bases outside gene matches: 1. CDR3 coding DNA: TGTGCCAGCAGCGTATGGACAGGGGATAATTCACCCCTCCACTTT. Residues: CASSVWTGDNSPLHF.

The V gene is TRBV2, the J gene TRBJ2-5; 9 nucleotides match TRBD2. The CDR3 has 15 amino acids. V trimming: 6 bases; J trimming: 5 bases; junction bases outside the gene matches: 10. Germline V lookup: CDR1 SNHLY, CDR2 FYNNEI. In nucleotides, the CDR3 is TGTGCCAGCAGGTTTGGAGCGGGGGGCGGTGAGACCCAGTACTTC. Its translation is CASRFGAGGGETQYF.

The chain has TRBV14 and TRBJ2-2; 10 bases align to TRBD1. Germline lookup yields CDR1 SGHDN and CDR2 FVKESK. The length of the CDR3 is 18 residues. V gave up 1 base and J gave up 1 base; unmatched junction bases: 6. The CDR3 spells CASSQGQGARGNTGELFF. CDR3 DNA: TGTGCCAGCAGCCAAGGACAGGGGGCACGTGGGAACACCGGGGAGCTGTTTTTT.

V usage is TRBV6-1 and J usage is TRBJ2-2; the D gene could be TRBD1 or TRBD2 (6 bases each). Per germline, CDR1 MNHNS and CDR2 SASEGT. The CDR3 has 16 residues. V was cut by 4 bases and J by 3 bases, with 15 bases left in between. CDR3 residues: CASSVRGGADTGELFF. The CDR3 region has the DNA TGTGCCAGCAGTGTCAGGGGCGGGGCGGACACCGGGGAGCTGTTTTTT.

The chain carries TRBV5-1 and TRBJ1-1, with 7 bases matching TRBD1. J was trimmed by 5 bases and V by 1 base; bases with no gene match: 5. Germline V CDR1 and CDR2: SGHRS, YFSETQ. The CDR3 extends over 14 amino acids. For the CDR3, the DNA is TGCGCCAGCAGCTTGTTATCAGGGGGGACTGAAGCTTTCTTT. It encodes CASSLLSGGTEAFF.

The V call is TRBV6-5, the J call TRBJ2-7; D gene uncertain. The germline V gene encodes CDR1 MNHEY and CDR2 SVGAGI. The CDR3 runs to 14 residues. Trimming took 7 bases from V and 4 from J, leaving 17 bases between them. CDR3 loop: CASTKGEGLYEQYF. DNA for the CDR3: TGTGCCAGCACCAAAGGAGAAGGTCTATACGAGCAGTACTTC.